The 20 T cell receptor beta chains in this list originate from one sample, sequenced in a study of early T cells in non-severe SARS-CoV-2 infection. TCRdb independently ran MiXCR on the 5' RACE reads; one entry per CDR3 protein. The sample includes around 31,000 distinct CDR3 sequences, 5% to 6% of them seen just once. Sequenced: whole blood. These receptors were collected from an adult who was a healthcare worker with PCR-confirmed SARS-CoV-2 infection or an uninfected control (not recorded which).

J is TRBJ2-3 and V is TRBV28; D uncertain. V was cut by 6 bases and J by 1 base, with 5 bases left in between. CDR1 is MDHEN, CDR2 SYDVKM, per germline. The CDR3 is 12 residues long. CDR3 amino acids: CASRKGTDTQYF. The DNA for the CDR3 is TGTGCCAGCAGAAAAGGCACAGATACGCAGTATTTT.

This clonotype was recorded at least ten times. This chain joins TRBV5-4 and TRBJ2-7; the D is unclear. Trimming shortened V by 1 base and J by 6 bases, and 14 bases separated the two germline ends. The CDR3 has 14 residues. The germline CDR1 and CDR2 sequences are SGHNT and YYREEE (reference sequence). The DNA for the CDR3 is TGTGCCAGCAGCTTGCCGGGTCTAACCAGCGAGCAGTACTTC. Protein product: CASSLPGLTSEQYF.

This clonotype was detected only a few times. The chain joins TRBV6-1 to TRBJ2-3, with 10 bases that match TRBD1. The CDR3 is made up of 15 amino acids. Germline CDR1 reads MNHNS; CDR2 reads SASEGT. The trim removed 2 bases at V and 5 bases at J, leaving 4 bases unmatched. The CDR3 nucleotides are TGTGCCAGCAGTGAATTTCGGACAGGGGGAGATACGCAGTATTTT. The encoded protein is CASSEFRTGGDTQYF.

This clonotype has ten or more counts. This chain uses TRBV28 with TRBJ2-3; TRBD2 matches at 9 bases. CDR3 length: 14 amino acids. The germline gives CDR1 MDHEN, CDR2 SYDVKM. V dropped 8 bases and J dropped 3; count of bases not matched to a gene: 6. The CDR3 region is CASSRGGRTDTQYF. For the CDR3, the DNA is TGTGCCAGCTCGCGGGGGGGGAGAACAGATACGCAGTATTTT.

This clonotype was detected many times. Compared with germline, one end of the junction differs, possibly owing to a read error. This sequence joins TRBV7-8 and TRBJ2-4, with 7 bases that match TRBD1. This CDR3 is 16 amino acids long. Germline loops: CDR1 SGHVS, CDR2 FQNEAQ. Here the CDR3 reads CACSLGGAREVNIQYF. Here the CDR3 DNA reads TGTGCCTGCAGCTTAGGGGGCGCCAGGGAAGTAAACATTCAGTACTTC.

There are many counts of this clonotype. This chain uses TRBV28 with TRBJ2-1; no clear D. The CDR3 spans 17 residues. Trimming shortened V by 3 bases and J by 6 bases, and 21 bases separated the two germline ends. Looked up from germline, CDR1 is MDHEN and CDR2 is SYDVKM. The CDR3 reads CASSFPGSPLSFNEQFF. CDR3 sequence (DNA): TGTGCCAGCAGTTTCCCCGGCAGTCCTTTATCTTTCAATGAGCAGTTCTTC.

This clonotype was counted at least ten times. The rearrangement uses TRBV30 and TRBJ2-1; maybe TRBD2 (5 bases). Germline V gene data show CDR1 as GTSNPN and CDR2 as SVGIG (reference sequence). This CDR3 is built from 12 residues. V lost 0 bases, J lost 12 bases, and 12 bases lay in between. CDR3 region: CAWSVTAALQFF. CDR3 coding DNA: TGTGCCTGGAGTGTAACAGCGGCCTTGCAGTTCTTC.

This clonotype was seen at least ten times. This chain connects TRBV4-1 to TRBJ1-3, with D hard to call. Trimming removed 1 base from V and 0 bases from J, with 7 bases in between. This CDR3 is 15 amino acids long. Germline assignment: CDR1 MGHRA and CDR2 YSYEKL. Here the CDR3 DNA reads TGCGCCAGCAGCCAAGTAGGGAACTCTGGAAACACCATATATTTT. Encoded protein: CASSQVGNSGNTIYF.

This clonotype was seen at least ten times. This chain uses TRBV27 with TRBJ1-1, with 7 bases fitting TRBD1. The CDR3 is 15 amino acids. The junction had 6 bases not matched to a gene; V was cut back by 5 bases and J by 0 bases. Germline loops: CDR1 MNHEY, CDR2 SMNVEV (reference sequence). The CDR3 DNA reads as TGTGCCAGCAGTAGAAGGGACAGCTTGAACACTGAAGCTTTCTTT. Translated, it gives CASSRRDSLNTEAFF.

The rearrangement uses TRBV9 and TRBJ2-7, with D possibly being TRBD1 (5 bases). There are 14 residues in the CDR3. V lost 1 base, J lost 2 bases, and 10 bases lay in between. CDR1 and CDR2 from the germline V gene are SGDLS and YYNGEE. For the CDR3, the DNA is TGTGCCAGCAGCGTATCTGGACAAGCCTACGAGCAGTACTTC. Translation gives CASSVSGQAYEQYF.

This clonotype was picked up many times. The chain carries TRBV28 and TRBJ2-1, with 11 bases that match TRBD1. CDR3 length: 14 residues. CDR1 is MDHEN and CDR2 is SYDVKM in the germline V gene. The V segment lost 6 bases and the J segment 7 bases; nucleotides outside the gene matches: 5. CDR3 bases: TGTGCCAGCAGGGGGACAGGGGGTGAGAATGAGCAGTTCTTC. It codes for CASRGTGGENEQFF. The variable domain in full, completed from reference TRBV28 and TRBJ2-1, reads DVKVTQSSRYLVKRTGEKVFLECVQDMDHENMFWYRQDPGLGLRLIYFSYDVKMKEKGDIPEGYSVSREKKERFSLILESASTNQTSMYLCASRGTGGENEQFFGPGTRLTVL.

This clonotype was observed many times. The CDR3 nucleotides are TGTGCCAGCAGCGGGTCTAGCGGGGAAACCTACGAGCAGTACTTC. Translating it yields CASSGSSGETYEQYF. The chain uses TRBV2 and TRBJ2-7; 9 bases map to TRBD2. V gave up 6 bases and J gave up 2 bases; unmatched junction bases: 8. CDR1 and CDR2 (germline): SNHLY, FYNNEI. The CDR3 consists of 15 residues.

This clonotype was found a few times. CDR3 nucleotides: TGTGCCAGCAGTTTGACCGGGACTAGCGGCCTCAATGAGCAGTTCTTC. Translation gives CASSLTGTSGLNEQFF. This chain uses TRBV28 with TRBJ2-1; 11 positions match TRBD2. CDR3 length equals 16 residues. Germline assignment: CDR1 MDHEN and CDR2 SYDVKM. With V trimmed by 3 bases and J by 6 bases, 7 bases remained unmatched.

Many counts were recorded for this clonotype. The chain combines TRBV20-1 with TRBJ2-7; D remains unclear. Germline assignment: CDR1 DFQATT and CDR2 SNEGSKA (reference sequence). The V gene lost 5 bases and the J gene lost 0 bases, with 11 bases spanning the gap. This CDR3 region has 13 residues. The CDR3 bases are TGCAGTGCTCGGTCAACCGGCTCCTACGAGCAGTACTTC. Its protein product is CSARSTGSYEQYF.

This clonotype occurred many times. This rearrangement joins TRBV7-9 to TRBJ2-5, with 10 bases fitting TRBD1. The length of the CDR3 is 13 residues. V dropped 10 bases and J dropped 5; count of bases not matched to a gene: 7. Germline lookup yields CDR1 SEHNR and CDR2 FQNEAQ (reference sequence). The CDR3: CANLGQGDETQYF. The DNA for the CDR3 is TGTGCCAACCTTGGACAGGGGGATGAGACCCAGTACTTC.

V gene TRBV4-1 combines with J gene TRBJ2-3; D ambiguous. The V gene lost 0 bases and the J gene lost 2 bases, with 12 bases spanning the gap. Germline V CDR1 and CDR2: MGHRA, YSYEKL. The CDR3 totals 16 residues. The CDR3 coding sequence is TGCGCCAGCAGCCAAGAACACCCTAGGACCACAGATACGCAGTATTTT. It codes for CASSQEHPRTTDTQYF.

This clonotype was picked up a small number of times. The CDR3 DNA is TGCGCCAGCAGCCAGGACAAACGGAACACTGAAGCTTTCTTT. As protein: CASSQDKRNTEAFF. The chain combines TRBV4-1 with TRBJ1-1, with D possibly being TRBD1 (5 bases). Trimming took off 3 bases at V and 1 base at J, with 9 bases between the two ends. Germline V CDR1 and CDR2: MGHRA, YSYEKL. The CDR3 has 14 amino acids.

There are many counts of this clonotype. The V call is TRBV20-1, the J call TRBJ1-2, with unresolved D. The CDR3 loop spans 12 amino acids. From germline, CDR1 is DFQATT and CDR2 SNEGSKA (reference sequence). Trimming cost V 3 bases and J 1 base, with 6 bases left between them. The CDR3: CSARGSNYGYTF. CDR3 DNA: TGCAGTGCTAGGGGCAGTAACTATGGCTACACCTTC.

This clonotype was seen at least ten times. The chain recombines TRBV18 with TRBJ1-1; D is possibly TRBD1 (5 bases). CDR1 is KGHSH and CDR2 is LQKENI in the germline V gene. This CDR3 is 13 amino acids long. Trimming shortened V by 5 bases and J by 6 bases, and 13 bases separated the two germline ends. This chain's CDR3 is CASSSGLTPEAFF. DNA of the CDR3: TGTGCCAGCTCATCGGGGCTTACCCCTGAAGCTTTCTTT.

This clonotype was recorded many times. This sequence joins TRBV10-1 and TRBJ2-5; the D gene could be TRBD1 or TRBD2 (5 bases each). This CDR3 comprises 15 residues. With 4 bases removed from V and 2 bases from J, the gap between germline ends came to 14 bases. CDR1 WNHNN and CDR2 SYGVQD come from the germline V gene (reference sequence). The CDR3 region is CASSANTGRQETQYF. CDR3 DNA: TGCGCCAGCAGTGCAAATACGGGACGTCAAGAGACCCAGTACTTC.